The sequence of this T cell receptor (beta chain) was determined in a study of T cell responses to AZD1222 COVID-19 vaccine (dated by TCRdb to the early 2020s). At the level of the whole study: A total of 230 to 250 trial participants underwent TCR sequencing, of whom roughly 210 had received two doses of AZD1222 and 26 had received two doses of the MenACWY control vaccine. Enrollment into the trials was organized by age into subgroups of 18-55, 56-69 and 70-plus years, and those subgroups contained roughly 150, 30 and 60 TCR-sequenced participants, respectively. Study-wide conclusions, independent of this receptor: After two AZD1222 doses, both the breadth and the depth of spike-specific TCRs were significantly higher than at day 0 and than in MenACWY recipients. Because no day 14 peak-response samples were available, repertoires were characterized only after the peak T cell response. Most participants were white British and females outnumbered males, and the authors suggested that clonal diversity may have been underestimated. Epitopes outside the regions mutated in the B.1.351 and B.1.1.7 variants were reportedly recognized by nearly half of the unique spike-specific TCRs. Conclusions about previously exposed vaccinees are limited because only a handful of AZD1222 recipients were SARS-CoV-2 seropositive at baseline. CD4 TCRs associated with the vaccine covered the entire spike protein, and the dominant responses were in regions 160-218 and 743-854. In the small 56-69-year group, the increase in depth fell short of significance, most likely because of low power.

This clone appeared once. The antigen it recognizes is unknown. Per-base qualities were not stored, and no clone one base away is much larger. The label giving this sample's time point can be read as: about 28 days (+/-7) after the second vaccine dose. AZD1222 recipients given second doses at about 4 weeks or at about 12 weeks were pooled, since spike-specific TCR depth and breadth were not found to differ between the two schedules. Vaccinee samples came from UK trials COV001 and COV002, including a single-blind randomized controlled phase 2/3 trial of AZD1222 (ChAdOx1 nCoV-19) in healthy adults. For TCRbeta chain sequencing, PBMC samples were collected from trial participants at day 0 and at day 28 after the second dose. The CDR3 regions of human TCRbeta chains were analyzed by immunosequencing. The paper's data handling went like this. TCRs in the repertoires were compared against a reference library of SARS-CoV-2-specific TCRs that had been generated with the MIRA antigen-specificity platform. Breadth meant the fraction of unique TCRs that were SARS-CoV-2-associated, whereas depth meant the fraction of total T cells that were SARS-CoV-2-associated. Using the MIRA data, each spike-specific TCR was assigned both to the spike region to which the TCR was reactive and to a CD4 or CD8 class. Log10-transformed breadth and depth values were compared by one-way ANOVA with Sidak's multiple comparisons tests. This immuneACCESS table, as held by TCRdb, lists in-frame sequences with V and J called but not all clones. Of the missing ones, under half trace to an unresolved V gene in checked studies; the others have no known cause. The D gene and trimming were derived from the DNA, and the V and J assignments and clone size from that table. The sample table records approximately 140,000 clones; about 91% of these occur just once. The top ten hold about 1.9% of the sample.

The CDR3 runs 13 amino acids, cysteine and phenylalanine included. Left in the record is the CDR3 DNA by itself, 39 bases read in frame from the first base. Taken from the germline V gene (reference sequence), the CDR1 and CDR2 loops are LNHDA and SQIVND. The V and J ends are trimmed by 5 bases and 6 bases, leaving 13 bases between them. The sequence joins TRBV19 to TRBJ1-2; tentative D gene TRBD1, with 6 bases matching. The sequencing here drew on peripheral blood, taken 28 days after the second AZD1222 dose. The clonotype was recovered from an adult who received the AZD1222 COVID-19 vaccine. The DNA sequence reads TGTGCCAGTAGTTTGCAGGGGTCCAATGGCTACACCTTC. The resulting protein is CASSLQGSNGYTF.